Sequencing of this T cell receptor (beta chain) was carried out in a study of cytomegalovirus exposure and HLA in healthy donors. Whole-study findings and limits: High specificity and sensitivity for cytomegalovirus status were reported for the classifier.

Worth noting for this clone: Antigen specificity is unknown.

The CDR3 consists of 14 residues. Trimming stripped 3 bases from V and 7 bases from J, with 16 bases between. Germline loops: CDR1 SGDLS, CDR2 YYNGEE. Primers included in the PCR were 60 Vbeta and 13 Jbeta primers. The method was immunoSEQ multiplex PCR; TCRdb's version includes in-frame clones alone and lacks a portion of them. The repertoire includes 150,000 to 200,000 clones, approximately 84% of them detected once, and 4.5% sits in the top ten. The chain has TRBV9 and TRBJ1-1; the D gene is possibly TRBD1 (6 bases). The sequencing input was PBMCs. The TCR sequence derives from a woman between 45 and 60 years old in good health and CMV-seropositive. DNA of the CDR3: TGTGCCAGCAGCGCCCTAGACAGGCCTATTGAAGCTTTCTTT. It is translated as CASSALDRPIEAFF.